A single sample is the source of the 5 T cell receptor beta chains below, sequenced in a study of blood T cell repertoires in COVID-19. The repertoire was sequenced with immunoSEQ multiplex PCR; TCRdb's copy has only in-frame clones and lacks some. The top ten clones hold 3% to 4.5% of a sample with about 380,000 clones, about 85% of them seen once. Sequencing was performed on peripheral blood. These TCRs come from a young woman with acute or convalescent COVID-19.

The V and J genes are TRBV3-1 (or the pseudogene TRBV3-2) and TRBJ1-2, with a weak D call TRBD1 (5 bases). Deletions cut 4 bases from V and 0 bases from J, with 9 bases between. CDR1 and CDR2 (germline): LGHDT, YNNKEL (reference sequence). CDR3 size: 14 residues. The CDR3 loop reads CASSLKGSNYGYTF. CDR3 DNA: TGTGCCAGCAGCCTAAAGGGGTCTAACTATGGCTACACCTTC.

The chain recombines TRBV27 with TRBJ1-4, with 8 bases lining up with TRBD1. Germline loops: CDR1 MNHEY, CDR2 SMNVEV (reference sequence). V was clipped by 2 bases and J by 4 bases; unmatched bases: 9. The CDR3 consists of 17 residues. This CDR3 is CASSLSGQGIHNEKLFF. The CDR3 bases are TGTGCCAGCAGTTTAAGTGGACAGGGCATACATAATGAAAAACTGTTTTTT.

In nucleotides, the CDR3 is TGTGCCAGCAGCCAGGGTGTGGGGAATGAAAAACTGTTTTTT. It is translated as CASSQGVGNEKLFF. J is TRBJ1-4 and V is TRBV7-7, with a possible D match to TRBD1 (5 bases). The CDR3 is 14 amino acids. Per the germline V gene, CDR1 is SSHAT and CDR2 is FNYEAQ (reference sequence). Trimming pared 5 bases from V and 5 bases from J, leaving 12 bases between.

This clone was seen a few times. This chain links TRBV18 with TRBJ2-1, with 8 bases identical to TRBD1. The CDR3 is 13 amino acids. Germline V CDR1 and CDR2: KGHSH, LQKENI. The V segment lost 5 bases and the J segment 8 bases; nucleotides outside the gene matches: 5. The CDR3 sequence is CASSADRADEQFF. DNA for the CDR3: TGTGCCAGCTCAGCGGACAGGGCGGATGAGCAGTTCTTC.

This clone was detected once. A read error may account for a junction end that differs from germline. The chain employs TRBV6-1 and TRBJ2-3; 11 bases fit TRBD2. Per the germline V gene, CDR1 is MNHNS and CDR2 is SASEGT. The CDR3 has 17 residues. This chain's CDR3 is CASSERVLAGATDTRYF. The CDR3 nucleotides read TGTGCCAGCAGTGAAAGAGTACTAGCGGGAGCTACAGATACGCGGTATTTT.